The 16 T cell receptor beta chains in this list originate from one sample, sequenced in a study of blood T cells in healthy people across ages (dated by TCRdb to between 2014 and 2017). The protocol used for the library was 5' RACE. This sample was sequenced with an Illumina HiSeq 2500. A second roughly 6 to 12 cycle PCR used a sample-barcoded 5' primer and a J-beta primer mix. TCRdb reprocessing: public reads trimmed at Q25 with fastp, clones called with MiXCR, in-frame beta chains kept. Under each unique CDR3 protein, matching rows form one entry showing the most common genes and DNA. Recorded for this sample are 650,000 to 1,000,000 distinct CDR3 sequences; 35% to 40% of them occurred a single time. 10% to 15% of the sample is taken by the ten largest. The sequenced sample consisted of blood. The receptors stem from a man aged 18 to 29 in good health.

The gene calls are TRBV20-1 and TRBJ2-1, with D tentatively TRBD1 (6 bases). Germline assignment: CDR1 DFQATT and CDR2 SNEGSKA (reference sequence). The CDR3 has 14 amino acids. V was shortened by 3 bases and J by 13 bases, with 22 bases between the two germline ends. CDR3 DNA sequence: TGCAGTGCTAGTGACGCAGGGGTTCAGGAGACCCAGTTCTTC. Translation gives CSASDAGVQETQFF.

The chain has TRBV3-1 and TRBJ2-2; D is possibly TRBD1 (5 bases). V lost 6 bases and J 4 bases, leaving 12 bases between the germline ends. Looked up from germline, CDR1 is LGHDT and CDR2 is YNNKEL (reference sequence). The CDR3 totals 14 residues. The DNA of the CDR3 is TGTGCCAGCAGTAGCTGGCAGGGCACCGGGGAGCTGTTTTTT. This translates into CASSSWQGTGELFF.

The CDR3 sequence is CARETDYLFNYGYTF. The CDR3 nucleotides are TGTGCCAGAGAGACGGACTACCTGTTTAACTATGGCTACACCTTC. The chain has TRBV14 and TRBJ1-2; D is ambiguous. The CDR3 has 15 amino acids. With 9 bases removed from V and 1 base from J, the gap between germline ends came to 18 bases. Germline loops: CDR1 SGHDN, CDR2 FVKESK.

This clonotype was picked up a small number of times. The rearrangement uses TRBV20-1 and TRBJ2-3; no firm D call. Trimming left V 0 bases short and J 3 bases short, with 16 bases between. The CDR3 covers 16 residues. CDR1 DFQATT and CDR2 SNEGSKA come from the germline V gene (reference sequence). The CDR3 bases are TGCAGTGCTAGAGATTCAAGAATGGCGGCAACAGATACGCAGTATTTT. Translating gives CSARDSRMAATDTQYF.

This chain uses TRBV20-1 with TRBJ2-3, with D tentatively TRBD1 or TRBD2 (5 bases each). V lost 5 bases, J lost 11 bases, and 20 bases lay in between. The length of the CDR3 is 13 residues. Germline CDR1 and CDR2: DFQATT and SNEGSKA (reference sequence). The CDR3 bases are TGCAGTGCTGGGAGAACCGGGGCCTTAGGGCAGTATTTT. Translating gives CSAGRTGALGQYF.

Many counts were recorded for this clonotype. The V gene is TRBV4-3, the J gene TRBJ2-3; D gene ambiguous. The CDR3 is 14 amino acids. Germline CDR1 and CDR2: LGHNA and YSLEER. Trimming cost V 0 bases and J 4 bases, with 8 bases left between them. The DNA of the CDR3 is TGCGCCAGCAGCCAAGACCCTCGTTCAGATACGCAGTATTTT. This sequence encodes CASSQDPRSDTQYF.

This clonotype was recorded a few times. This chain uses TRBV7-2 with TRBJ2-1; 8 nucleotides match TRBD2. This CDR3 is built from 15 residues. Per the germline V gene, CDR1 is SGHTA and CDR2 is FQGNSA. Unmatched junction bases numbered 7, after V lost 3 bases and J lost 6 bases. In nucleotides, the CDR3 is TGTGCCAGCAGCTTCTCTGGCGGGGGGCCCAATGAGCAGTTCTTC. It codes for CASSFSGGGPNEQFF.

This clonotype has just a few counts. This sequence joins TRBV6-2 or TRBV6-3 and TRBJ1-2; no firm D call. V lost 4 bases, J lost 6 bases, and 6 bases lay in between. Germline V lookup: CDR1 MNHEY, CDR2 SVGEGT. The CDR3 length is 11 residues. CDR3 sequence reads: CASSFPDGYTF. The CDR3 DNA follows: TGTGCCAGCAGTTTCCCGGATGGCTACACCTTC.

This clonotype was seen only a few times. V and J are TRBV20-1 and TRBJ2-1, with 7 bases matching TRBD2. V dropped 5 bases and J dropped 2; count of bases not matched to a gene: 9. The CDR3 has 15 residues. The germline CDR1 and CDR2 sequences are DFQATT and SNEGSKA (reference sequence). CDR3 sequence: CSAPPQAGTYNEQFF. CDR3 bases: TGCAGTGCTCCCCCTCAAGCGGGGACCTACAATGAGCAGTTCTTC.

This rearrangement joins TRBV9 to TRBJ1-5, with a tentative D call TRBD1 (5 bases). V was pared by 5 bases and J by 8 bases, with 17 bases between. Germline loops: CDR1 SGDLS, CDR2 YYNGEE. This CDR3 spans 14 amino acids. CDR3 sequence (DNA): TGTGCCAGCAGTGAAGCCAGGGTATTTGAGCCCCAGCATTTT. It encodes CASSEARVFEPQHF.

CDR3 amino acids: CASSQLEGAGNIQYF. CDR3 in DNA: TGTGCCAGCAGCCAACTCGAAGGGGCGGGGAACATTCAGTACTTC. V gene TRBV14 combines with J gene TRBJ2-4; the D gene is possibly TRBD2 (6 bases). CDR1 is SGHDN and CDR2 is FVKESK in the germline V gene. This CDR3 is built from 15 residues. V lost 2 bases to trimming and J lost 7 bases, with 15 bases between them.

This clonotype came up many times. V usage is TRBV4-2 and J usage is TRBJ1-4; D remains unclear. The germline V and J ends were trimmed by 0 bases and 0 bases, with 8 bases remaining between them. The CDR3 spans 16 residues. From germline, CDR1 is LGHNA and CDR2 YNFKEQ. This chain's CDR3 is CASSQDPDATNEKLFF. The CDR3 DNA is TGTGCCAGCAGCCAAGACCCAGATGCAACTAATGAAAAACTGTTTTTT.

V gene TRBV2 combines with J gene TRBJ2-5; TRBD2 aligns across 10 bases. The CDR3 is made up of 14 amino acids. CDR1 and CDR2 from the germline V gene are SNHLY and FYNNEI. J was trimmed by 5 bases and V by 6 bases; bases with no gene match: 6. CDR3 amino acids: CASRKRGGVETQYF. The CDR3 DNA is TGTGCCAGCAGAAAGCGGGGGGGCGTGGAGACCCAGTACTTC.

The chain links TRBV4-2 to TRBJ1-2, with a possible D match to TRBD1 (6 bases). The ends were cut back, 3 bases at V and 4 bases at J, with 9 bases in the middle. The CDR3 extends over 13 amino acids. The germline V gene encodes CDR1 LGHNA and CDR2 YNFKEQ. For the CDR3, the DNA is TGTGCCAGCAGCCAGGGACATCCCTATGGCTACACCTTC. This translates into CASSQGHPYGYTF.

V and J are TRBV24-1 and TRBJ2-1; D is perhaps TRBD2 (5 bases). The CDR3 length is 14 residues. V dropped 3 bases and J dropped 6 bases, with 11 bases sitting between them. Germline assignment: CDR1 KGHDR and CDR2 SFDVKD. CDR3 DNA: TGTGCCACCAGTGATGGCGGGCAGTCCAATGAGCAGTTCTTC. Its translation: CATSDGGQSNEQFF.

The gene calls are TRBV6-2 or TRBV6-3 and TRBJ2-1, with 7 bases fitting TRBD1. The J call is in doubt because the DNA end fits TRBJ2-7 better. The CDR3 sequence is 16 residues long. Germline V gene data show CDR1 as MNHEY and CDR2 as SVGEGT. The CDR3 DNA reads as TGTGCCAGCAGTTACGAAGGGGACAGCTCCTACAATGAGCAGTACTTC. This gives the protein CASSYEGDSSYNEQYF.